The rows below give T cell receptor beta chains drawn from one sample of a study of CD8 T cells in ankylosing spondylitis. TCRdb used MiXCR to reprocess the 5' RACE reads, holding one entry per CDR3 protein. The table has 350,000 to 450,000 distinct CDR3 sequences, approximately 20% seen once. The sequencing input was blood, either unsorted or a sorted T cell fraction (not recorded which). All receptors derive from a male donor with ankylosing spondylitis or in good health (not recorded which). Both conserved end residues are part of each CDR3. D genes are given only for firm matches. The size of a clone is reported for some rows only, either as once, few or many, or as a class for expanded clones.

-,TRBJ2-2,-,TRBV3-1,TGTGCCAGCAGCTACGACCAGGGCTACACCGGGGAGCTGTTTTTT,CASSYDQGYTGELFF
few,TRBJ2-1,TRBD1,TRBV7-9,TGTGCCAGCAGCCCGGGACAGCTAAGCTCCTACAATGAGCAGTTCTTC,CASSPGQLSSYNEQFF
few,TRBJ2-2,TRBD2,TRBV28,TGTGCCAGCAGTTTCTCGGGGGGAGCCGGGGAGCTGTTTTTT,CASSFSGGAGELFF
-,TRBJ2-5,-,TRBV12-3/TRBV12-4,TGTGCCAGCAGGACAGGCCATTTTCAAGAGACCCAGTACTTC,CASRTGHFQETQYF
few,TRBJ2-1,TRBD2,TRBV6-1,TGTGCCAGCAGTCCTATAGCGGGGGCGCTGGGGAACTACAATGAGCAGTTCTTC,CASSPIAGALGNYNEQFF
many,TRBJ2-7,-,TRBV7-8,TGTGCCAGCAGCTTATTCGGGTACGAGCAGTACTTC,CASSLFGYEQYF
few,TRBJ2-7,-,TRBV7-9,TGTGCCAGCAGCTTTTCTTTCGAGGAGCAGTACTTC,CASSFSFEEQYF
few,TRBJ2-1,-,TRBV24-1,TGTGCCACCAGTCAACAGGGTTTGGAGCAGTTCTTC,CATSQQGLEQFF
-,TRBJ2-1,TRBD2,TRBV3-1,TGTGCCAGCAGCCAAGGAATACTAGCGGGGGGGGGCAATGAGCAGTTCTTC,CASSQGILAGGGNEQFF
-,TRBJ2-6,-,TRBV9,TGTGCCAGCAGCGCACTCTTCTCTGGGGCCAACGTCCTGACTTTC,CASSALFSGANVLTF
few,TRBJ1-1,-,TRBV20-1,TGCAGTGCTAGAGATGTAGTGAACACTGAAGCTTTCTTT,CSARDVVNTEAFF
few,TRBJ1-1,-,TRBV20-1,TGCAGTGCTAGAGTTGGATCACAGGAATCTTTCTTT,CSARVGSQESFF
many,TRBJ2-5,-,TRBV25-1,TGTGCCAGCAGTGAATTCTTGGAAGAGACCCAGTACTTC,CASSEFLEETQYF
-,TRBJ2-1,-,TRBV12-3/TRBV12-4,TGTGCCAGCAGTACAGGACAGACTCCTTACAATGAGCAGTTCTTC,CASSTGQTPYNEQFF
once,TRBJ2-5,-,TRBV7-9,TGTGCCAGCAGCTTACTCGAGGCACCCGCACCACCAGAGACCCAGTACTTC,CASSLLEAPAPPETQYF
-,TRBJ2-3,TRBD2,TRBV7-9,TGTGCCAGCAGCCCACGGGAGGGTCCGGGAGCAGATACGCAGTATTTT,CASSPREGPGADTQYF
-,TRBJ2-2,-,TRBV5-1,TGCGCCAGCAGCTTGGAGGGGCGCGGTACGAACACCGGGGAGCTGTTTTTT,CASSLEGRGTNTGELFF
many,TRBJ2-1,-,TRBV5-1,TGCGCCAGCAGCTCCTACAGGGCTGGTGCCTACAATGAGCAGTTCTTC,CASSSYRAGAYNEQFF
many,TRBJ2-2,-,TRBV12-3/TRBV12-4,TGTGCCAGCAGGTGGTCGTTGGACAGGAACACCGGGGAGCTGTTTTTT,CASRWSLDRNTGELFF
-,TRBJ2-1,TRBD2,TRBV2,TGTGCCAGCAGGACTAGCGGGGGGCTCGACAATGAGCAGTTCTTC,CASRTSGGLDNEQFF
-,TRBJ2-3,TRBD2,TRBV6-1,TGTGCCAGCAGACCGGGACTAGCGGTAATGCTCACAGATACGCAGTATTTT,CASRPGLAVMLTDTQYF
-,TRBJ2-4,TRBD1,TRBV12-3/TRBV12-4,TGTGCCAGCAGTCAGGACAGGGCAGTGGGCGACATTCAGTACTTC,CASSQDRAVGDIQYF
few,TRBJ2-2,-,TRBV6-4,TGTGCCAGCAGTGAAATCCGGGACTCGAACACCGGGGAGCTGTTTTTT,CASSEIRDSNTGELFF
-,TRBJ2-5,-,TRBV12-3/TRBV12-4,TGTGCCAGCAGCAGCGCCGAGGGAGAAGAGACCCAGTACTTC,CASSSAEGEETQYF
-,TRBJ2-7,-,TRBV10-2,TGCGCCAGCAGTGATCCGGTGACAGCAACCTACGAGCAGTACTTC,CASSDPVTATYEQYF
-,TRBJ2-5,-,TRBV6-2/TRBV6-3,TGTGCCAGCAGTTACCTGTGGGACAACCAAGAGACCCAGTACTTC,CASSYLWDNQETQYF
once,TRBJ2-5,TRBD1,TRBV6-2/TRBV6-3,TGTGCCAGCAGTCCCCTCAGGGGGACCGAGACCCAGTACTTC,CASSPLRGTETQYF
-,TRBJ2-2,-,TRBV3-1,TGTGCCAGCAGCGGGGACACTAACACCGGGGAGCTGTTTTTT,CASSGDTNTGELFF
few,TRBJ2-7,TRBD2,TRBV2,TGTGCCAGCAGTGGTGGGGGACTAGCGGGGGGCTACGAGCAGTACTTC,CASSGGGLAGGYEQYF
-,TRBJ2-7,-,TRBV27,TGTGCCAGCAGGGGGAGGTTGAGCTCCTACGAGCAGTACTTC,CASRGRLSSYEQYF
-,TRBJ2-3,TRBD1,TRBV29-1,TGCAGCGTTTCCGGGACAGGGAATGGAGCGGGCTCCACAGATACGCAGTATTTT,CSVSGTGNGAGSTDTQYF
few,TRBJ2-5,-,TRBV13,TGTGCCAGCAGCTCTCCCCAAGGGGGCCAAGAGACCCAGTACTTC,CASSSPQGGQETQYF
-,TRBJ2-7,TRBD1,TRBV20-1,TGCAGTGCCAGGCCGGGACAGCTAACTACCTACGAGCAGTACTTC,CSARPGQLTTYEQYF
-,TRBJ2-2,-,TRBV12-3/TRBV12-4,TGTGCCAGCAGTCAAACAGGAGAGGGATCCACCGGGGAGCTGTTTTTT,CASSQTGEGSTGELFF
-,TRBJ2-3,-,TRBV5-5,TGTGCCAGCAGCCTGCTCATGGAGAAAGATTTT,CASSLLMEKDF
-,TRBJ2-1,-,TRBV12-3/TRBV12-4,TGTGCCAGCAGTTTGGAGGGGACGGGCAATGAGCAGTTCTTC,CASSLEGTGNEQFF
-,TRBJ2-7,TRBD2,TRBV27,TGTGCCAGCAGCTATACTAGCGGGGGGGCTAACGAGCAGTACTTC,CASSYTSGGANEQYF
few,TRBJ1-1,TRBD1,TRBV11-2,TGTGCCAGCAGCTCCTTGGACAGGGGGTTCATGAACACTGAAGCTTTCTTT,CASSSLDRGFMNTEAFF
-,TRBJ2-1,-,TRBV7-9,TGTGCCAGCAGCTCCCCCCGACTCAATGAGCAGTTCTTC,CASSSPRLNEQFF
-,TRBJ2-7,TRBD1,TRBV12-3/TRBV12-4,TGTGCCAGCAGCCTGACAGGGGATGGGTACGAGCAGTACTTC,CASSLTGDGYEQYF
-,TRBJ2-5,TRBD1,TRBV6-1,TGTGCCAGCAAATACAGGGGGACCAAGAGAACCCAGTACTTC,CASKYRGTKRTQYF
few,TRBJ2-3,TRBD1,TRBV12-3/TRBV12-4,TGTGCCAGCAGTTCGGGACAGGGGGAGGACACAGATACGCAGTATTTT,CASSSGQGEDTDTQYF
-,TRBJ2-7,TRBD2,TRBV29-1,TGCAGCGTACTAAGCGGGGACCCACCCTACGAGCAGTACTTC,CSVLSGDPPYEQYF
few,TRBJ2-1,-,TRBV24-1,TGTGCCACCAGTGATCGAACAGGGCCAGCCTACAATGAGCAGTTCTTC,CATSDRTGPAYNEQFF
many,TRBJ2-5,-,TRBV29-1,TGCAGCGCAATTTACCCGAAGGGAGAGACCCAGTACTTC,CSAIYPKGETQYF
-,TRBJ2-7,TRBD1,TRBV6-4,TGTGCCAGCAGACAAAACCGGGACAGGGCCCTCGAGCAGTACTTC,CASRQNRDRALEQYF